The T cell receptor beta chain described here comes from a study of T-cell reconstitution after alpha-beta-depleted transplantation in children. A remark on this clonotype: As yet, its antigen is unknown.

Study-level points and caveats: Reportedly, alpha-beta T cells present about two months post-transplant originated from several hundred expanded clones of graft origin.

The TCRbeta library incorporated unique molecular identifiers. TCRdb re-called the PCR reads with MiXCR, one entry per CDR3 protein. The sample includes approximately 430,000 distinct CDR3 sequences, about 16% of them seen just once. This material consisted of PBMCs, mostly from graft donor cells, taken 360 days after TCRalphabeta/CD19-depleted stem cell transplant. The sequence was obtained from a boy less than two years old who had a stem cell transplant for Wiskott-Aldrich syndrome, so the T cells may come from the graft donor.

This CDR3 is CASSRPLAGGTYEQYF. The CDR3 nucleotides are TGTGCCAGCAGCCGCCCCCTAGCGGGGGGCACCTACGAGCAGTACTTC. The chain joins TRBV7-2 to TRBJ2-7; TRBD2 aligns across 11 bases. Germline lookup yields CDR1 SGHTA and CDR2 FQGNSA. The trim removed 5 bases at V and 2 bases at J, leaving 8 bases unmatched. This CDR3 has 16 residues.